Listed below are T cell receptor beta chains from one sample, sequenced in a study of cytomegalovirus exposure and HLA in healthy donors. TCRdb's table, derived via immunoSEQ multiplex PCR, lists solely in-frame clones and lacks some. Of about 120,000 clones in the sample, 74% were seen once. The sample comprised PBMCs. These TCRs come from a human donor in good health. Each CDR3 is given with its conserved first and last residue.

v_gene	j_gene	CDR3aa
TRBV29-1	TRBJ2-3	CSAKEGAVRADTQYF
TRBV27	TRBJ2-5	CASSSGLAGETQYF
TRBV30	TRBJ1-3	CAWTGQLSNTIYF
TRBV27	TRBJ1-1	CASSWGGTGGNTEAFF
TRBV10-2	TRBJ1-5	CASSGGQSRGQPQHF
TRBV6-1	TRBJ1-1	CASSGRGTGRANTEAFF
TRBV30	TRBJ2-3	CAWSVGGGTDTQYF
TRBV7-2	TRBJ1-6	CASSLGAGGSSSPLHF
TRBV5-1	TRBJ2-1	CASSRGPPGGDEQFF
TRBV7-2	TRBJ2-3	CASSLGPATDTQYF
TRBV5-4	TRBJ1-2	CASSPRTGGAATNYGYTF
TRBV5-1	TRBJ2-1	CASSLTPSGRWNEQFF
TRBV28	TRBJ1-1	CASSLVQGLVNTEAFF
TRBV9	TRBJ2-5	CASSGPSRGRGEETQYF
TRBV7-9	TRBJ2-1	CASSLVTGGRSYNEQFF
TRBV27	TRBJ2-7	CASSSLAGGVGGYEQYF
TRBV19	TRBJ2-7	CASSMGLDYEQYF
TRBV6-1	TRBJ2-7	CASSGNRDYEQYF
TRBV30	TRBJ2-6	CAWSGAGSGANVLTF
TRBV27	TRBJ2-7	CASSRTSVISYEQYF
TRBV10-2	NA	CASRGSGSQVSYEQYF
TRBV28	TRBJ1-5	CASSDPGGSGQPQHF
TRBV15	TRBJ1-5	CATSAGTRPQHF
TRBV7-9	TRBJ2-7	CASSLGVRNTYEQYF
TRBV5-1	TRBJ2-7	CASSLTGGSSYEQYF
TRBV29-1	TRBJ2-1	CSVGGSRAYNEQFF
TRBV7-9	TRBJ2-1	CASSRTGQGEANEQFF
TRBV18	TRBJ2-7	CASSGTGGASYEQYF
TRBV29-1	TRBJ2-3	CSVAQRRSLRGDTQYF
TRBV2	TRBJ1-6	CASTSGQGHSPLHF
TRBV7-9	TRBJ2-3	CASSPGTSGTDTQYF
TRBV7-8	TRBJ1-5	CASSFSGGQANNQPQHF
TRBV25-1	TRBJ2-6	CASSLAGASGANVLTF
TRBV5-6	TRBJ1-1	CASTPPGGTLGTAFF
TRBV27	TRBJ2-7	CASSTTGTGAYEQYF
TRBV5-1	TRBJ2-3	CASSLGGGRGTDTQYF
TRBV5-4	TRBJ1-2	CASSLDRGYGYTF
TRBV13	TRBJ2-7	CASSLGYYEQYF
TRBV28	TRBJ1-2	CASRLPGTGGYTF
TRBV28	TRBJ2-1	CASNILQGRGGNEQFF
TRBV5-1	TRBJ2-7	CASSPGAGATSYEQYF
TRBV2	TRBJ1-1	CASSAGGTGFEAFF
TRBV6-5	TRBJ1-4	CASGNRGRGEKLFF
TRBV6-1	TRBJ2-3	CASSLGELGTQYF
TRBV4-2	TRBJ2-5	CASSLPTSGGQETQYF
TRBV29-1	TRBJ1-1	CSVEDHGSRDTEAFF
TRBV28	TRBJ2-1	CASSLTPAGEQFF
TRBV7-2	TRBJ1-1	CASSLSGAQTEAFF
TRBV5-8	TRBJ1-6	CASSRQDNSPLHF
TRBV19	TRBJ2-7	CASSIVRAPLDEQYF
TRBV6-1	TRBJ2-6	CASSTGGAGANVLTF
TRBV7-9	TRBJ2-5	CSSSLRGLTQETQYF
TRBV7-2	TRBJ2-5	CASSPTPSGGATQYF
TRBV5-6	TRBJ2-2	CASSLPVNDAGELFF
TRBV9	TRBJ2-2	CASSLGLSTGELFF